Following are 21 T cell receptor beta chains from one sample sequenced in a study of blood T cell repertoires in COVID-19. Produced via immunoSEQ multiplex PCR; TCRdb's table is partial and in-frame only. In the table there are 200,000 to 250,000 clones, roughly 86% of which are singletons. Sample: peripheral blood. Every receptor here comes from a woman between 50 and 59 years old with COVID-19, enrolled during active disease.

V is TRBV20-1 and J is TRBJ2-3, with unresolved D. The CDR3 extends over 10 amino acids. Per germline, CDR1 DFQATT and CDR2 SNEGSKA (reference sequence). The V gene lost 4 bases and the J gene lost 9 bases, with 8 bases spanning the gap. The CDR3 bases are TGCAGTGCTATTTTTCCGACGCAGTATTTT. Translated: CSAIFPTQYF.

Note on this clone: Other nucleotide sequences in the sample specify the same CDR3. V gene TRBV9 combines with J gene TRBJ2-1, with a possible D match to TRBD1 (6 bases). Germline lookup yields CDR1 SGDLS and CDR2 YYNGEE. The V gene lost 1 base and the J gene lost 7 bases, with 15 bases spanning the gap. The CDR3 extends over 15 amino acids. CDR3: CASSVSGGAANEQFF. The CDR3 DNA sequence: TGTGCCAGCAGCGTAAGTGGGGGCGCCGCAAATGAGCAGTTCTTC.

The rearrangement links TRBV4-1 to TRBJ1-4; perhaps TRBD1 as D (6 bases). This CDR3 contains 15 residues. V was cut by 0 bases and J by 8 bases, with 13 bases left in between. The V gene's germline CDR1 is MGHRA and CDR2 YSYEKL. The CDR3 region is CASSQEPAGAEKLFF. The CDR3 bases are TGCGCCAGCAGCCAAGAGCCGGCGGGGGCGGAAAAACTGTTTTTT.

The V gene is TRBV4-1, the J gene TRBJ1-6; 8 nucleotides agree with TRBD1. The length of the CDR3 is 16 residues. Trimming took 0 bases from V and 9 from J; bases not matched to a gene: 7. Per germline, CDR1 MGHRA and CDR2 YSYEKL. The CDR3, as DNA: TGCGCCAGCAGCCAAGATCAGAGGACAGGGCGTTCACCCCTCCACTTT. Encoded protein: CASSQDQRTGRSPLHF.

There are a few counts of this clone. CDR3 protein: CATRDRDRREQYF. In nucleotides, the CDR3 is TGTGCCACTCGGGACAGGGACCGTCGCGAGCAGTACTTC. The chain recombines TRBV12-3 or TRBV12-4 with TRBJ2-7, with 9 bases matching TRBD1. The CDR3 consists of 13 residues. Losses at the gene ends were 10 bases for V and 6 bases for J; bases not matched to a gene: 10.

This clone was detected only once. The DNA of the CDR3 is TGTGCCAGCAGTTATTCAATATCCTCCGGGACAGGGGTACACGAGCAGTACTTC. Translated, it gives CASSYSISSGTGVHEQYF. The chain has TRBV6-2 or TRBV6-3 and TRBJ2-7, with 10 nucleotides matching TRBD1. The V segment lost 3 bases and the J segment 5 bases; nucleotides outside the gene matches: 16. Germline lookup yields CDR1 MNHEY and CDR2 SVGEGT. The CDR3 totals 18 residues.

The rearrangement joins TRBV12-3 or TRBV12-4 to TRBJ1-2, with D possibly matching TRBD1 (6 bases). The CDR3 is made up of 11 amino acids. V was pared by 4 bases and J by 12 bases, with 12 bases between. The CDR3 nucleotides read TGTGCCAGCAGTTCCAATTGGGGGCACACCTTC. It is translated as CASSSNWGHTF.

This chain uses TRBV3-1 (or the pseudogene TRBV3-2) with TRBJ2-2; the match to TRBD2 covers 15 bases. Trimming removed 5 bases from V and 6 bases from J; junction bases left unmatched: 7. Germline lookup yields CDR1 LGHDT and CDR2 YNNKEL (reference sequence). The CDR3 is 17 residues long. The CDR3 DNA is TGTGCCAGCAGCGGACTAGCGGGGGGGCGGAGAGCCGGGGAGCTGTTTTTT. This encodes CASSGLAGGRRAGELFF.

This chain connects TRBV12-3 or TRBV12-4 to TRBJ2-3; D remains ambiguous. V lost 3 bases to trimming and J lost 4 bases, with 8 bases between them. The CDR3 covers 13 residues. The CDR3 region is CASSLIRADTQYF. The CDR3 DNA is TGTGCCAGCAGTTTGATTCGGGCAGATACGCAGTATTTT.

The chain joins TRBV7-2 to TRBJ2-2; D is perhaps TRBD2 (5 bases). The CDR3 is 13 amino acids. V was pared by 4 bases and J by 7 bases, with 10 bases between. The germline V gene encodes CDR1 SGHTA and CDR2 FQGNSA. CDR3 coding DNA: TGTGCCAGCAGCTCCCGGGGAGTCGGGGAGCTGTTTTTT. Protein sequence: CASSSRGVGELFF.

This clone has a handful of counts. The chain joins TRBV27 to TRBJ2-1; 7 nucleotides align to TRBD2. Losses at the gene ends were 2 bases for V and 2 bases for J; bases not matched to a gene: 12. The CDR3 loop spans 18 amino acids. In germline, CDR1 is MNHEY, CDR2 SMNVEV (reference sequence). CDR3 loop: CASSLRDYRPRAYNEQFF. In DNA form, the CDR3 reads TGTGCCAGCAGTTTAAGGGACTATCGACCGCGGGCCTACAATGAGCAGTTCTTC.

The chain employs TRBV5-1 and TRBJ2-2; D perhaps matches TRBD1 (6 bases). Trimming pared 1 base from V and 6 bases from J, leaving 13 bases between. From germline, CDR1 is SGHRS and CDR2 YFSETQ. The CDR3 loop spans 15 amino acids. The CDR3 is CASSLWPGAAGELFF. The CDR3 nucleotides are TGCGCCAGCAGCTTGTGGCCAGGGGCGGCCGGGGAGCTGTTTTTT. Combining the CDR3 with reference TRBV5-1 and TRBJ2-2 gives the whole variable domain KAGVTQTPRYLIKTRGQQVTLSCSPISGHRSVSWYQQTPGQGLQFLFEYFSETQRNKGNFPGRFSGRQFSNSRSEMNVSTLELGDSALYLCASSLWPGAAGELFFGEGSRLTVL.

The chain couples TRBV27 to TRBJ2-1; 9 nucleotides match TRBD2. V trimming: 1 base; J trimming: 9 bases; junction bases outside the gene matches: 13. The CDR3 has 17 residues. CDR1 is MNHEY and CDR2 is SMNVEV in the germline V gene (reference sequence). The CDR3 bases are TGTGCCAGCAGTTTATGGGGCGGGGGGGCTCCAACGGGTGAGCAGTTCTTC. Protein product: CASSLWGGGAPTGEQFF.

This chain uses TRBV6-5 with TRBJ1-6; possibly TRBD1 for D (5 bases). The CDR3 totals 15 residues. V lost 6 bases, J lost 9 bases, and 18 bases lay in between. Germline CDR1 reads MNHEY; CDR2 reads SVGAGI. The CDR3 reads CASRTGLLSGSPLHF. The CDR3 coding sequence is TGTGCCAGCAGAACGGGACTGCTTTCGGGTTCACCCCTCCACTTT.

V is TRBV19 and J is TRBJ2-2; 12 bases match TRBD2. Per germline, CDR1 LNHDA and CDR2 SQIVND (reference sequence). This CDR3 is built from 16 residues. With 7 bases clipped from V and 1 base from J, the junction kept 4 bases outside the gene matches. In nucleotides, the CDR3 is TGTGCCAGTACTACTAGCGGGGGGCTGAACACCGGGGAGCTGTTTTTT. Translated: CASTTSGGLNTGELFF.

This clone appeared a single time. The rearrangement uses TRBV7-6 and TRBJ2-2; TRBD2 agrees at 9 bases. Trimming removed 1 base from V and 3 bases from J; junction bases left unmatched: 3. CDR1 is SGHVS, CDR2 FNYEAQ, per germline. The CDR3 totals 16 residues. The CDR3 sequence is CASSLGLAEDTGELFF. CDR3 nucleotide sequence: TGTGCCAGCAGCTTAGGACTAGCGGAGGACACCGGGGAGCTGTTTTTT.

V usage is TRBV6-5 and J usage is TRBJ1-1; 7 bases line up with TRBD1. V lost 8 bases, J lost 7 bases, and 10 bases stayed unmatched. The CDR3 extends over 13 amino acids. CDR1 and CDR2 (germline): MNHEY, SVGAGI. Here the CDR3 reads CASGDRVLYEAFF. In nucleotides, the CDR3 is TGTGCCAGCGGCGACAGGGTCTTGTATGAAGCTTTCTTT.

This clone was counted a few times. CDR3 in amino acids: CASSEFPGFDTGELFF. In nucleotides, the CDR3 is TGCGCCAGCAGTGAGTTCCCGGGGTTTGACACCGGGGAGCTGTTTTTT. This rearrangement joins TRBV10-1 to TRBJ2-2; D is possibly TRBD2 (5 bases). The V gene's germline CDR1 is WNHNN and CDR2 SYGVQD (reference sequence). Trimming removed 1 base from V and 3 bases from J, with 12 bases in between. The CDR3 covers 16 residues.

This chain connects TRBV5-1 to TRBJ2-1; 8 bases map to TRBD1. The V segment lost 0 bases and the J segment 4 bases; nucleotides outside the gene matches: 12. Germline CDR1 SGHRS, CDR2 YFSETQ. The CDR3 contains 18 residues. The CDR3 bases are TGCGCCAGCAGCTTGGCCCCTACAGGGGGAGTGGGTTACAATGAGCAGTTCTTC. Translating gives CASSLAPTGGVGYNEQFF.

This clone has only one observation. This rearrangement joins TRBV9 to TRBJ1-6, with a possible D match to TRBD1 (5 bases). The CDR3 extends over 17 amino acids. CDR1 is SGDLS and CDR2 is YYNGEE in the germline V gene. V was pared by 0 bases and J by 7 bases, with 17 bases between. As DNA, the CDR3 is TGTGCCAGCAGCGTAGGGGCGGGGGGGTATGGAAATTCACCCCTCCACTTT. Its protein product is CASSVGAGGYGNSPLHF. Full variable domain (remainder filled in from reference TRBV9 and TRBJ1-6): DSGVTQTPKHLITATGQRVTLRCSPRSGDLSVYWYQQSLDQGLQFLIQYYNGEERAKGNILERFSAQQFPDLHSELNLSSLELGDSALYFCASSVGAGGYGNSPLHFGNGTRLTVT.

The chain is built from TRBV14 and TRBJ2-3; TRBD2 matches 10 bases. Germline CDR1 is SGHDN and CDR2 is FVKESK. The CDR3 spans 16 residues. The V segment lost 3 bases and the J segment 2 bases; nucleotides outside the gene matches: 5. The CDR3, as DNA: TGTGCCAGCAGCCAGGTAGCGGGGGGCCACACAGATACGCAGTATTTT. Translating gives CASSQVAGGHTDTQYF.